The entry that follows covers one T cell receptor (beta chain) sequence. Its specificity is not known. The CDR3 sequence is 15 residues long. Per the germline V gene, CDR1 is LGHNA and CDR2 is YNFKEQ. Unmatched junction bases numbered 5, after V lost 0 bases and J lost 4 bases. The assay was immunoSEQ multiplex PCR, and TCRdb's table has in-frame clones only and misses some. The profile shows fewer than 100,000 clones, more than 65% of them singletons. This record belongs to a study of PD-1 blockade in mismatch repair-deficient tumors. Looking at the study overall: Enrolled about 2013-2016, patients had progressing, pretreated mismatch repair-deficient cancers of about twelve types. Overall study findings and caveats: Tumor-resident clones, often absent from pretreatment blood, expanded after pembrolizumab and then contracted.

All patients were mismatch repair deficient, assessed by either PCR or immunohistochemistry. Three pembrolizumab responders had their TCRs sequenced. The source material was peripheral blood, sampled 12 weeks after starting pembrolizumab. This rearrangement joins TRBV4-2 to TRBJ1-2; the match to TRBD1 covers 7 bases. The receptor comes from an adult with mismatch repair-deficient cancer. CDR3 sequence reads: CASSQEGTEIYGYTF. CDR3 DNA sequence: TGTGCCAGCAGCCAAGAAGGGACAGAGATCTATGGCTACACCTTC.